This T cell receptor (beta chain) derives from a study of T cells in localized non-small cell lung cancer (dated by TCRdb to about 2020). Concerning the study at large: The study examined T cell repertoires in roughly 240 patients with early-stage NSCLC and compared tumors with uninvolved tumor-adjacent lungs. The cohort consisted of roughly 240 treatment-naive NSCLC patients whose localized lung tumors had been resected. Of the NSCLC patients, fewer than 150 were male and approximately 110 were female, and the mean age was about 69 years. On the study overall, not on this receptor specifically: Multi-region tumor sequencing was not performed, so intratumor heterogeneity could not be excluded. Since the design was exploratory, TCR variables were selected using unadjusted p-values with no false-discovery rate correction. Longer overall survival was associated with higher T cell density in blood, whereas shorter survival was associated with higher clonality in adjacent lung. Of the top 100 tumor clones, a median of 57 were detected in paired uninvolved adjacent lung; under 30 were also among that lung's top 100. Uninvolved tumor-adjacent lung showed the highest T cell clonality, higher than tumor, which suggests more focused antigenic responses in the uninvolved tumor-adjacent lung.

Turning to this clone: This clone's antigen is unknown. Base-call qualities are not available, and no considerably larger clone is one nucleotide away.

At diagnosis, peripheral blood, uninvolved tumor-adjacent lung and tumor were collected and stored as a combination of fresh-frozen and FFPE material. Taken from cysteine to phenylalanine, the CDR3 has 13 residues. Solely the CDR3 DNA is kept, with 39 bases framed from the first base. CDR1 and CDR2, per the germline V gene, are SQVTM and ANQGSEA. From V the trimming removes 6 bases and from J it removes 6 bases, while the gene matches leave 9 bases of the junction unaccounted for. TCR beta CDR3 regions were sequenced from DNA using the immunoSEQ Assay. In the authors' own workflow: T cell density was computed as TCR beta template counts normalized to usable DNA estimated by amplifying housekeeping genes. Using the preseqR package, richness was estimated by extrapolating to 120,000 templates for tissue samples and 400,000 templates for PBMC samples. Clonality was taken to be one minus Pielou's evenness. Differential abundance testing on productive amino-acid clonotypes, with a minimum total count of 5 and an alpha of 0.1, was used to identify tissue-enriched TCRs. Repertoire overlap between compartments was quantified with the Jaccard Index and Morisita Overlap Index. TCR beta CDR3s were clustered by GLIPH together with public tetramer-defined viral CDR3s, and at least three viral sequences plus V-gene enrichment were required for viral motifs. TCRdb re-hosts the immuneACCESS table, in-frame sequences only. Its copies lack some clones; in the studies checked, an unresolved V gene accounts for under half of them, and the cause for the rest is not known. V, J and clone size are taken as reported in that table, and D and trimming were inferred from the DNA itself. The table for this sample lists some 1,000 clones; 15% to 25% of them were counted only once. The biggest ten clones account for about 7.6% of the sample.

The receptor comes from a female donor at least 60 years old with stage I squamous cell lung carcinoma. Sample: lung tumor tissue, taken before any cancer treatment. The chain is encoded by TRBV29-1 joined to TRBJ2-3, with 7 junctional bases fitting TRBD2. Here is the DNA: TGCAGCGTCGGACTAGAGAATAGGGATACGCAGTATTTT. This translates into CSVGLENRDTQYF.